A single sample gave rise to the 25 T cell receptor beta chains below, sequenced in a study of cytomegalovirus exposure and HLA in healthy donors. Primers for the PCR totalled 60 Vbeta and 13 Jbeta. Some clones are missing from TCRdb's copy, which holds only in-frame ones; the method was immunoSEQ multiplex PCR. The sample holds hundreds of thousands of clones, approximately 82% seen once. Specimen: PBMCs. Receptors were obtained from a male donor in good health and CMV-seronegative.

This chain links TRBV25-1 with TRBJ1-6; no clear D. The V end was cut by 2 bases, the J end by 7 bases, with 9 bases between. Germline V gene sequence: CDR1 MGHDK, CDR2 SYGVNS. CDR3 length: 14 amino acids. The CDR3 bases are TGTGCCAGCAGTGAAGCCAGTTTCAATTCACCCCTCCACTTT. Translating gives CASSEASFNSPLHF.

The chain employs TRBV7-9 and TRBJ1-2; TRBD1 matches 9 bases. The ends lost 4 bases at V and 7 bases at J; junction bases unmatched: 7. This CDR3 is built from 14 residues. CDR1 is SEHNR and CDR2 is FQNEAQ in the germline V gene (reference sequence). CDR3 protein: CASSSEGTGSGYTF. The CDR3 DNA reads TGTGCCAGCAGCTCCGAAGGGACAGGGAGTGGCTACACCTTC.

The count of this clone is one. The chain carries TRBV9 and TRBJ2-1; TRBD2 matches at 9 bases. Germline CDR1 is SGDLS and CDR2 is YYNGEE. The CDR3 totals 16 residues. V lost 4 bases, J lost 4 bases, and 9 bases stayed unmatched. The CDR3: CASSPPGLATYNEQFF. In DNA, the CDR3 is TGTGCCAGCAGCCCGCCGGGACTAGCAACTTACAATGAGCAGTTCTTC.

CDR3 bases: TGTGCCAGCAGTGGACGACTAGCGGGAGGCGGCACAGATACGCAGTATTTT. Protein: CASSGRLAGGGTDTQYF. The chain is built from TRBV27 and TRBJ2-3; 13 positions agree with TRBD2. This CDR3 spans 17 amino acids. The J segment lost 1 base and the V segment lost 5 bases, leaving 6 bases of the junction unmatched. Germline-derived CDR1 and CDR2 are MNHEY and SMNVEV (reference sequence).

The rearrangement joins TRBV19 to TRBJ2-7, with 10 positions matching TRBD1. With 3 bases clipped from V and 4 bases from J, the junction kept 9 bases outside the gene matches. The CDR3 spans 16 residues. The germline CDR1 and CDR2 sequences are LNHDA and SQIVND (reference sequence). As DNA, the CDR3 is TGTGCCAGTAGTATCGCCTTGACAGGGGGCGCGTACGAGCAGTACTTC. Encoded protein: CASSIALTGGAYEQYF.

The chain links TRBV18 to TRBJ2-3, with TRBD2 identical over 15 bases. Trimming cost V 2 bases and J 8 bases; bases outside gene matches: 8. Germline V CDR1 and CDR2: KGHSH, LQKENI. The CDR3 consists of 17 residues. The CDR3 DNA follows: TGTGCCAGCTCACCAAACGGACTAGCGGGAGGGCCTTCTACGCAGTATTTT. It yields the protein CASSPNGLAGGPSTQYF.

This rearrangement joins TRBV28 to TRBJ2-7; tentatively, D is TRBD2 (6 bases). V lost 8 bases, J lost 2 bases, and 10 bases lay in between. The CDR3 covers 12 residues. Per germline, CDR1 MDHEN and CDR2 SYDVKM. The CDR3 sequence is CASGGVPYEQYF. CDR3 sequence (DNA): TGTGCCAGCGGCGGGGTTCCCTACGAGCAGTACTTC.

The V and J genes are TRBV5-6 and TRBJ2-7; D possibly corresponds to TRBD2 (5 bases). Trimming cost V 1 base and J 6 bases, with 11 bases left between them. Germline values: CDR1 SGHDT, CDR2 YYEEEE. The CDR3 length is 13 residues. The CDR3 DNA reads TGTGCCAGCAGCTTGCTCCTACGGGGCGAGCAGTACTTC. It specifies CASSLLLRGEQYF.

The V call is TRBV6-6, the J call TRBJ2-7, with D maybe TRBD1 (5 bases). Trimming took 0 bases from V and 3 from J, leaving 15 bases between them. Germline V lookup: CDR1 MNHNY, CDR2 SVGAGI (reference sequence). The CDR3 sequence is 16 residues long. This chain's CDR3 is CASSYSKGEGRYEQYF. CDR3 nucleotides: TGTGCCAGCAGTTACTCGAAAGGGGAAGGACGCTACGAGCAGTACTTC.

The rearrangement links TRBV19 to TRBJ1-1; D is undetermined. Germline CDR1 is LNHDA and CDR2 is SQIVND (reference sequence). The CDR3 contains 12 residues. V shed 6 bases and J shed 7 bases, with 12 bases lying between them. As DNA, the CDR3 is TGTGCCAGTAGCCTCTCTTACTATGAAGCTTTCTTT. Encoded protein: CASSLSYYEAFF.

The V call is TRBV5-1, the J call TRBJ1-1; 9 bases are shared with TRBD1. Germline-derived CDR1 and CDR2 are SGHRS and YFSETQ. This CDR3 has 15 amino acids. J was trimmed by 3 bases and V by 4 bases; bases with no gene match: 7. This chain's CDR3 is CASSLQGAGDTEAFF. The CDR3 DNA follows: TGCGCCAGCAGCCTACAGGGGGCTGGTGACACTGAAGCTTTCTTT.

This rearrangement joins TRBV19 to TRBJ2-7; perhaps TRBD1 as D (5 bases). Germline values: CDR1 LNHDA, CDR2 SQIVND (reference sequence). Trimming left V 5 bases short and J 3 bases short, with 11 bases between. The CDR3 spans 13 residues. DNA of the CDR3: TGTGCCAGTAGTGGGGCCAAGGGCTACGAGCAGTACTTC. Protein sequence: CASSGAKGYEQYF.

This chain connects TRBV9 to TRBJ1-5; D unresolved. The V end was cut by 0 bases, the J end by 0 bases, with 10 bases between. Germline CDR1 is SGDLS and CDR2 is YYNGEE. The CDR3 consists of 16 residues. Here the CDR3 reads CASSVDGTTSNQPQHF. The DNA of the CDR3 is TGTGCCAGCAGCGTAGATGGAACTACTAGCAATCAGCCCCAGCATTTT.

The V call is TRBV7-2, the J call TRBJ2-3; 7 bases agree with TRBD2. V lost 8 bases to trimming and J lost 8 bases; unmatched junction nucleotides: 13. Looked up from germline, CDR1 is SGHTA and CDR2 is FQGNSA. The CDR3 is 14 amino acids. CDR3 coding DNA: TGTGCCAGCGGAACTAGCGACATACCTGGTACGCAGTATTTT. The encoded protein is CASGTSDIPGTQYF. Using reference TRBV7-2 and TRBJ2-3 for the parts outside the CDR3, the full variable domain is GAGVSQSPSNKVTEKGKDVELRCDPISGHTALYWYRQSLGQGLEFLIYFQGNSAPDKSGLPSDRFSAERTGGSVSTLTIQRTQQEDSAVYLCASGTSDIPGTQYFGPGTRLTVL.

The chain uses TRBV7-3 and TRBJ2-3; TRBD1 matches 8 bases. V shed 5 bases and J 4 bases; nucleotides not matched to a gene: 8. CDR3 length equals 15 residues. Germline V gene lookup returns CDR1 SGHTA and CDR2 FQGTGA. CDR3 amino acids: CASSPVQGAADTQYF. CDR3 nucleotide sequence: TGTGCCAGCAGCCCAGTTCAGGGGGCGGCAGATACGCAGTATTTT.

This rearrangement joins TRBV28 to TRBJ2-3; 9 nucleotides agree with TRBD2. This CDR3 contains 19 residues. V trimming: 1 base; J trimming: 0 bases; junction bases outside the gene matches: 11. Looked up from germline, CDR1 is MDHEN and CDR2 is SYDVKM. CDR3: CASSLYLAGQAPSTDTQYF. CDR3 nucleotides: TGTGCCAGCAGTTTATACCTAGCGGGACAAGCGCCTAGCACAGATACGCAGTATTTT.

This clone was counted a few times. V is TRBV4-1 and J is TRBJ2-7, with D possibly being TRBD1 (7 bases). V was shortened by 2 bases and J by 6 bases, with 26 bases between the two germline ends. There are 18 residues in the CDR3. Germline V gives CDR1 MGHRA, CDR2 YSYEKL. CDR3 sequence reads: CASSQTSRRDRLNSEQYF. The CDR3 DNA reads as TGCGCCAGCAGCCAAACTTCAAGGAGGGACAGATTAAACTCCGAGCAGTACTTC.

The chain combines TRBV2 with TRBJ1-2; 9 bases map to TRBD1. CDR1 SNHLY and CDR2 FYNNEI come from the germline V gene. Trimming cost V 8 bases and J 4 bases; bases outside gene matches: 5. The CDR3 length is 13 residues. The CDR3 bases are TGTGCCAGCCGCACAGGGGGCGGCTATGGCTACACCTTC. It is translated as CASRTGGGYGYTF.

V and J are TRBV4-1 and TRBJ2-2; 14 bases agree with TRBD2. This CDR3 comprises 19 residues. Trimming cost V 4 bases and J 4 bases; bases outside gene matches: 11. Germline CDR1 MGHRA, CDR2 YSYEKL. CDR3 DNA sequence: TGCGCCAGCAGCCTCGGACTAGCGGGGGGACCTCGAGGCACCGGGGAGCTGTTTTTT. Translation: CASSLGLAGGPRGTGELFF.

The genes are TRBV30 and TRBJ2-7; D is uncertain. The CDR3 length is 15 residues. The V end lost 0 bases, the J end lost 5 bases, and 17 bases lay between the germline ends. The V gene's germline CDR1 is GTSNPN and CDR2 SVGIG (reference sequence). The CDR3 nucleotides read TGTGCCTGGAGTGTTGGGCCGTCTGCCGTGGACGAGCAGTACTTC. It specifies CAWSVGPSAVDEQYF.

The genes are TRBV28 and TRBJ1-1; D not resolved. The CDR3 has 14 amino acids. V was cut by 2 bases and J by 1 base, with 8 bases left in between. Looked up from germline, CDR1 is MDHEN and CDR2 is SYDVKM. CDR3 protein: CASSLPRRNTEAFF. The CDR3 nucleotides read TGTGCCAGCAGTTTACCAAGGAGGAACACTGAAGCTTTCTTT.

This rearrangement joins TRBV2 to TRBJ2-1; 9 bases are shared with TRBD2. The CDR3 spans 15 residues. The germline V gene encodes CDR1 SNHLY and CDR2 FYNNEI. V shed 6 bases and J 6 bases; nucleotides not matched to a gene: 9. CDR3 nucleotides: TGTGCCAGCAGCCGATGGTCTAGCGGGATCAATGAGCAGTTCTTC. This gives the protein CASSRWSSGINEQFF.

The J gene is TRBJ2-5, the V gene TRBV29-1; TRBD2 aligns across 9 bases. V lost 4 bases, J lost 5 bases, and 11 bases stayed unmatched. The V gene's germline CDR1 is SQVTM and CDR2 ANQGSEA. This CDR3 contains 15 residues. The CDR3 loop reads CSVAYLAGVGETQYF. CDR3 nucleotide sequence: TGCAGCGTTGCCTATTTAGCGGGAGTCGGTGAGACCCAGTACTTC.

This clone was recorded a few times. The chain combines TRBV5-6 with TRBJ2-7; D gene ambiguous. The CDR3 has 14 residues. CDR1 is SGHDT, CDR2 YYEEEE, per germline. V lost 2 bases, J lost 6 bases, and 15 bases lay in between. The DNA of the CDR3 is TGTGCCAGCAGCTTTCGGAGTTCCCTTCGCGAGCAGTACTTC. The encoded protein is CASSFRSSLREQYF.

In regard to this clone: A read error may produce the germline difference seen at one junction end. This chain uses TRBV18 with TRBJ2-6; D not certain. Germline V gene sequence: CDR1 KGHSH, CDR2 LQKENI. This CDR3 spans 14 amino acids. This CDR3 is CASSTTSGANVLTF. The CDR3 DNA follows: TGTGCCAGCTCGACAACCTCTGGTGCCAACGTCCTGACTTTC.